This record looks at one TCR beta chain sequence and its context. Its antigen is currently unknown. Researchers partitioned CD4+ cells into CD45RA+ naive and CD45RA-negative memory subsets. This record comes from a study of shared clonotypes between healthy human individuals. Overall study results and limits: Generation of non-shared clonotypes was less probable than generation of clonotypes shared by all four donors.

An even split of each subset's genomic DNA across several immunoSEQ plates was performed. The data were produced by immunoSEQ multiplex PCR, yet TCRdb's version contains in-frame clones alone and is incomplete. The sample has about 2.4 million clones; 85% to 95% are singletons. Sequenced material: naive CD4+ T cells sorted from blood. Subset reported: CD45RA+ positively selected. This sequence originates from a man aged 18 to 35 in good health.

CDR3 in DNA: TGTGCCAGCAGCCCCCCGGGGAAAGGACCAAGCTCCTACAATGAGCAGTTCTTC. Its translation is CASSPPGKGPSSYNEQFF. V is TRBV5-4 and J is TRBJ2-1; D perhaps matches TRBD2 (5 bases). This CDR3 comprises 18 residues. Germline assignment: CDR1 SGHNT and CDR2 YYREEE (reference sequence). V gave up 4 bases and J gave up 0 bases, with 20 bases separating them.